This T cell receptor beta chain was documented in a study of cytomegalovirus exposure and HLA in healthy donors. There are 14 residues in the CDR3. Trimming left V 7 bases short and J 8 bases short, with 16 bases between. Looked up from germline, CDR1 is SGHRS and CDR2 is YFSETQ. Concerning this clone: The antigen remains undetermined.

PCR primers comprised 60 Vbeta and 13 Jbeta primers. TCRdb's copy holds only in-frame clones and misses some; the assay was immunoSEQ multiplex PCR. The sample lists 190,000 or so clones, 82% seen once, with around 6.3% in the top ten. Findings of the study overall: The analysis excluded some indistinguishable V segments, including TRBV6-2 and TRBV6-3. The presence/absence work took it that sequencing depth was about the same across donors.

The gene calls are TRBV5-1 and TRBJ1-6; D may be TRBD1 (5 bases). The sample consisted of PBMCs. The receptor's source is a woman in her forties or fifties in good health and CMV-seropositive. The CDR3 DNA is TGCGCCAGCGCTATGGCGGGGGACTATTCACCCCTCCACTTT. Translated, it gives CASAMAGDYSPLHF.